This T cell receptor beta chain was recovered during a study of blood T cell repertoires in COVID-19. Germline-derived CDR1 and CDR2 are SQVTM and ANQGSEA. V lost 4 bases to trimming and J lost 4 bases; unmatched junction nucleotides: 11. This CDR3 is 16 amino acids long. This clone was detected only once. Original handling: Quantification of nucleated cells was approximated via reference gene primer amplification. The repertoire was sequenced with immunoSEQ multiplex PCR; TCRdb's copy has only in-frame clones and lacks some. The V and J calls and clone size come from that table; D and trimming were worked out from the DNA. The repertoire has 100,000 to 120,000 clones, 81% of them found once; the top ten carry around a tenth.

The source is a woman between 65 and 79 years old with acute or convalescent COVID-19. Sequencing was carried out using peripheral blood. The chain has TRBV29-1 and TRBJ1-2, with TRBD1 matching 11 bases. The CDR3 sequence is CSVVTGQGGSGYGYTF. The CDR3, as DNA: TGCAGCGTTGTAACGGGACAGGGGGGATCGGGCTATGGCTACACCTTC.